Detailed here is one T cell receptor beta chain. This sample was taken from a study of blood T cell repertoires in COVID-19. Study at large: The analysed material was cDNA or gDNA that came from T cells, B-cell-depleted T cells, or PBMCs.

TCRdb keeps only in-frame clones here, not all; method: immunoSEQ multiplex PCR. The sample shows some 490,000 clones, 70% to 90% of them seen only once. Germline loops: CDR1 LNHDA, CDR2 SQIVND (reference sequence). Trimming stripped 6 bases from V and 2 bases from J, with 14 bases between. CDR3 length equals 15 residues. The TCR was taken from a human donor in a cohort sampled during active COVID-19. What was sequenced was peripheral blood. The V gene is TRBV19, the J gene TRBJ1-5, with D maybe TRBD1 (6 bases). The CDR3, as DNA: TGTGCCAGTAGGACAGGATACGCTCGCAATCAGCCCCAGCATTTT. Translation gives CASRTGYARNQPQHF.